This TCR beta chain was sequenced in a study of blood T cell repertoires in COVID-19. This CDR3 spans 13 amino acids. V dropped 7 bases and J dropped 5 bases, with 17 bases sitting between them. The V gene's germline CDR1 is SQVTM and CDR2 ANQGSEA. Assay used: immunoSEQ multiplex PCR; TCRdb lists only in-frame clones, some missing. The sample gives 45,000 to 50,000 clones, under 85% of which show up once; 7% to 10% is in the top ten. Sequenced input: peripheral blood. The TCR comes from an elderly man in a cohort sampled during active COVID-19. The V and J genes are TRBV29-1 and TRBJ2-5; tentative D call: TRBD1 (6 bases). CDR3 in amino acids: CSATTAGVETQYF. The DNA of the CDR3 is TGCAGCGCAACGACCGCAGGGGTCGAGACCCAGTACTTC. Based on the CDR3 plus reference TRBV29-1 and TRBJ2-5, the full variable domain is SAVISQKPSRDICQRGTSLTIQCQVDSQVTMMFWYRQQPGQSLTLIATANQGSEATYESGFVIDKFPISRPNLTFSTLTVSNMSPEDSSIYLCSATTAGVETQYFGPGTRLLVL.